Here is one T cell receptor beta chain with its context. The sample originates from a study of CD8 T cells in Susac syndrome. Reverse transcription used about 0.45 to 1 ug RNA and random hexamers. TCRdb re-called the immunoSEQ multiplex PCR reads through MiXCR, storing one row per CDR3 protein. The sample records hundreds of thousands of distinct CDR3 sequences, 95% being singletons. This CDR3 spans 13 amino acids. Per the germline V gene, CDR1 is GTSNPN and CDR2 is SVGIG (reference sequence). Trimming shortened V by 4 bases and J by 7 bases, and 16 bases separated the two germline ends. The chain joins TRBV30 to TRBJ1-2, with D uncertain. This receptor was identified in a human donor with multiple sclerosis. The sample taken for sequencing was CD4+ T cells from PBMCs. The DNA of the CDR3 is TGTGCCTGGACACACTTGCGGGGTGCTGGCTACACCTTC. This encodes CAWTHLRGAGYTF.